This T cell receptor beta chain was found in a study of PD-1 and CTLA-4 blockade in melanoma. Germline V gives CDR1 WNHNN, CDR2 SYGVQD (reference sequence). The J segment lost 7 bases and the V segment lost 6 bases, leaving 7 bases of the junction unmatched. The CDR3 has 13 amino acids. Measured with immunoSEQ multiplex PCR; TCRdb has only the in-frame clones, and not every one. The table includes 10,000 to 13,000 clones, around four fifths detected once. This chain joins TRBV10-1 and TRBJ1-2, with 8 positions matching TRBD1. Specimen: CD8+ T cells from peripheral blood, collected from a patient given anti-PD-1 treatment. The source is a human donor with melanoma. For the CDR3, the DNA is TGCGCCAGCAGCCCCGGACAGGGAGTTGGCTACACCTTC. It encodes CASSPGQGVGYTF.